This TCR beta chain was retrieved from a study of blood T cell repertoires in COVID-19. For the study at large: Researchers got acute and convalescent COVID-19 samples from the United States, Italy and Spain.

Per the authors' pipeline: Reference gene primer amplification in the assay estimated nucleated cell counts. Produced via immunoSEQ multiplex PCR; TCRdb's table is partial and in-frame only. The V and J calls and clone size are taken from that table; D and trimming were inferred from the DNA. The sample lists about 190,000 clones, 80% to 85% occurring once. The CDR3 consists of 13 residues. The germline V and J ends were trimmed by 2 bases and 6 bases, with 8 bases remaining between them. The clonotype comes from a woman aged 30 to 39 with acute or convalescent COVID-19. The specimen sequenced was peripheral blood. The chain employs TRBV12-3 or TRBV12-4 and TRBJ1-5; D call uncertain. For the CDR3, the DNA is TGTGCCAGCAGTTTAACCCGGGGTCAGCCCCAGCATTTT. Its protein is CASSLTRGQPQHF.